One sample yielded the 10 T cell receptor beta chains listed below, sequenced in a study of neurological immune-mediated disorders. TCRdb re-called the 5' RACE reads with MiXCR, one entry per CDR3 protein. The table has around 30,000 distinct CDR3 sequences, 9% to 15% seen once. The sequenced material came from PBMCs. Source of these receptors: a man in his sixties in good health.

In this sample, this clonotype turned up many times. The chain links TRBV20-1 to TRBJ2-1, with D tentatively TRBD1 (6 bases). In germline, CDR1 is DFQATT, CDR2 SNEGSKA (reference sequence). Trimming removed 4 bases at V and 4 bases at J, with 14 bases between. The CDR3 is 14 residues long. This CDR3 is CSANRAARYNEQFF. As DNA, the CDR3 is TGCAGTGCTAACAGGGCTGCTAGGTACAATGAGCAGTTCTTC.

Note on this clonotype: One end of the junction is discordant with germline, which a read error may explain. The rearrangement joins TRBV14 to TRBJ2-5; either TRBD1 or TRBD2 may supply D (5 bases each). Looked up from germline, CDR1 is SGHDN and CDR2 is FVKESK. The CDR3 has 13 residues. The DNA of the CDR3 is TGTGCCAGCAGCGACATGGTTAGAGGGACCCAGTACTTT. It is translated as CASSDMVRGTQYF.

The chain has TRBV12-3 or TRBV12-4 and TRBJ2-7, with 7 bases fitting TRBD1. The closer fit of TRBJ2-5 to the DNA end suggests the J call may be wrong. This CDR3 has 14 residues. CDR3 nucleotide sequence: TGTGCCAGCAGTCAGACAGGGATGGTAGAGACCCAGTACTTC. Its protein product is CASSQTGMVETQYF.

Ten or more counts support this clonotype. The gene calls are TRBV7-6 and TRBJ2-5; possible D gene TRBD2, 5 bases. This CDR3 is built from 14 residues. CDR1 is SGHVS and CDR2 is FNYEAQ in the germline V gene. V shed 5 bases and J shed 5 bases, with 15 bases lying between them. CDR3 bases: TGTGCCAGCAGCGCCCAAACAGCGGCCGAGACCCAGTACTTC. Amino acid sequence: CASSAQTAAETQYF.

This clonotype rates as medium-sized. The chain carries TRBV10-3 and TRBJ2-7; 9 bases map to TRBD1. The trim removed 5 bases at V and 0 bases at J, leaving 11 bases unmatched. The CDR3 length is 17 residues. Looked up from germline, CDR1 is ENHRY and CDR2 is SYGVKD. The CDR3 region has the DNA TGTGCCATCAGTATGGGGGGAACGACAGGGGGCTCCTACGAGCAGTACTTC. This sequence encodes CAISMGGTTGGSYEQYF.

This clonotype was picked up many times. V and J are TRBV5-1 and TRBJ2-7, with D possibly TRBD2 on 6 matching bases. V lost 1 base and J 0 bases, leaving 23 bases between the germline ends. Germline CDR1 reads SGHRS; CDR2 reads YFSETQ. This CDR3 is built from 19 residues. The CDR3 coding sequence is TGCGCCAGCAGCTTGCTCCCCGGCCTGGTCGGAGGGTTCTCCTACGAGCAGTACTTC. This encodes CASSLLPGLVGGFSYEQYF.

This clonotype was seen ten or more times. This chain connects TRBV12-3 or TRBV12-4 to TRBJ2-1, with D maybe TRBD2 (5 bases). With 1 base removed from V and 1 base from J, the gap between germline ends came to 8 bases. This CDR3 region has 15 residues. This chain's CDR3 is CASSLVGVSYNEQFF. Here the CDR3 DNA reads TGTGCCAGCAGTTTAGTGGGAGTTTCCTACAATGAGCAGTTCTTC.

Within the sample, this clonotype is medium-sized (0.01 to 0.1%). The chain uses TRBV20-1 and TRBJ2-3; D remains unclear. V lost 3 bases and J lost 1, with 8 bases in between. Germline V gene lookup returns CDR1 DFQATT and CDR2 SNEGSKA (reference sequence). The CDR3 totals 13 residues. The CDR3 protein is CSASRPGTDTQYF. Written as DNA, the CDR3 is TGCAGTGCTAGTAGGCCTGGCACAGATACGCAGTATTTT.

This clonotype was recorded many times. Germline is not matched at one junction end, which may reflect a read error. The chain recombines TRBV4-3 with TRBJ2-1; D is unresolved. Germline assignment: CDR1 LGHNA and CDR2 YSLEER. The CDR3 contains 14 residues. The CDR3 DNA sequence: TGCGCCAACAGCCTTTGGGCGGTAAACAATGAGCAGTTCTTC. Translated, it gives CANSLWAVNNEQFF.

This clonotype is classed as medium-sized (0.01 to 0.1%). The CDR3 protein is CASSPGTGNQPQHF. The DNA of the CDR3 is TGCGCCAGCAGCCCCGGGACAGGCAATCAGCCCCAGCATTTT. The rearrangement uses TRBV5-1 and TRBJ1-5, with 7 bases aligning to TRBD1. With V trimmed by 4 bases and J by 2 bases, 3 bases remained unmatched. Germline lookup yields CDR1 SGHRS and CDR2 YFSETQ. The CDR3 runs 14 residues.